This T cell receptor beta chain originates from a study of blood T cell repertoires in COVID-19. In the study overall: PBMCs, B-cell-depleted T cells, or T cells were the source of the cDNA or gDNA that made up the material.

The CDR3 spans 15 residues. V lost 3 bases and J lost 4, with 15 bases in between. Germline CDR1 is LNHDA and CDR2 is SQIVND (reference sequence). Profiling relied on immunoSEQ multiplex PCR, and the TCRdb table lists in-frame clones only, not all of them. The table records under 200,000 clones, around 87% of them present only once. The sequence was collected from a man in his forties with active or convalescent COVID-19. V gene TRBV19 combines with J gene TRBJ1-2; perhaps TRBD1 as D (6 bases). Sequenced: peripheral blood. This chain's CDR3 is CASSMNRAYGYGYTF. CDR3 sequence (DNA): TGTGCCAGTAGTATGAACAGGGCGTACGGCTATGGCTACACCTTC.